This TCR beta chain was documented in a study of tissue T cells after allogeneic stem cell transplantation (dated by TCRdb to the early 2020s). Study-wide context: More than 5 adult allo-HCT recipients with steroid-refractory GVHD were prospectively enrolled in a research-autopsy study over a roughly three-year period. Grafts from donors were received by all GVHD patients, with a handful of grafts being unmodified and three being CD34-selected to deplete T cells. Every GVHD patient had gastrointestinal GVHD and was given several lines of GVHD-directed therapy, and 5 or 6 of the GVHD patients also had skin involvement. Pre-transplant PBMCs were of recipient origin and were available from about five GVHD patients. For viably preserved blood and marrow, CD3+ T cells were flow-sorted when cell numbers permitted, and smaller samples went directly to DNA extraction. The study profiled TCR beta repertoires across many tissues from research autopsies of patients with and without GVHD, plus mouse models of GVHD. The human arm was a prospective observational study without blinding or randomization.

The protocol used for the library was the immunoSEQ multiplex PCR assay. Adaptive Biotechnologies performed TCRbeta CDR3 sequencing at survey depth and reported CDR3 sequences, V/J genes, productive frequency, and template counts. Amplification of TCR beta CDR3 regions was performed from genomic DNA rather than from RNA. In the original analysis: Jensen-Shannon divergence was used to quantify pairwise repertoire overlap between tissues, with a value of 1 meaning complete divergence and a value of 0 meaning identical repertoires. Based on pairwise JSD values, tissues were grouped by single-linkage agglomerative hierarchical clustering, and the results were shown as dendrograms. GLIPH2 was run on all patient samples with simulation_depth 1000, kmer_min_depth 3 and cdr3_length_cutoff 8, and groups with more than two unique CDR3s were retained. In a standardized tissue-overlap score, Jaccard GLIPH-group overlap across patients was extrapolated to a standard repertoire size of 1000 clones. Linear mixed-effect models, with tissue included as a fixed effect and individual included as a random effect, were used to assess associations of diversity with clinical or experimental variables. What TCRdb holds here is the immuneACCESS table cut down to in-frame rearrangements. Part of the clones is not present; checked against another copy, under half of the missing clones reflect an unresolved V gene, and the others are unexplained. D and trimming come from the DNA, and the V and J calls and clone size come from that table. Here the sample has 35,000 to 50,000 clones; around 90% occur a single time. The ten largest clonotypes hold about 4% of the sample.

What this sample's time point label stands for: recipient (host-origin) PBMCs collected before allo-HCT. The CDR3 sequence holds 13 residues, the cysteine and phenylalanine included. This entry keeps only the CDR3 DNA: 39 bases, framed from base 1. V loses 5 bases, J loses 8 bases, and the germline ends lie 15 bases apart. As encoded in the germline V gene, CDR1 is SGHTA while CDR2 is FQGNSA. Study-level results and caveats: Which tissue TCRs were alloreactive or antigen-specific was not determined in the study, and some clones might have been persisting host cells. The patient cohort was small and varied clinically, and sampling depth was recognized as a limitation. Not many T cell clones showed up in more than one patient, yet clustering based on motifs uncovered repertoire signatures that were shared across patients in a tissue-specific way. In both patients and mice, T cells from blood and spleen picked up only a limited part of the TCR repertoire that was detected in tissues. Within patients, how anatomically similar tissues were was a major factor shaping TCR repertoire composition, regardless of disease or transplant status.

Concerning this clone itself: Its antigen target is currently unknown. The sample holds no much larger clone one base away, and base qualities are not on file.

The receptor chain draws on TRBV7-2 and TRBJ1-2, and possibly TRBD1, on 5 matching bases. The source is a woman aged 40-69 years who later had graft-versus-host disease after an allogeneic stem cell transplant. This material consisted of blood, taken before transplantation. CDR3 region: CASSLVQGRGYTF. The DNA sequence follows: TGTGCCAGCAGCCTGGTCCAGGGCCGCGGCTACACCTTC.